The text below deals with one T cell receptor beta chain. What it recognizes is unknown. The data originate from a study of identical twins. Whole-study results and caveats: Models predicted less out-of-frame TCR alpha sharing in monozygotic twins than was found. Low generation-probability sequences were in excess among twin-shared out-of-frame alpha sequences.

After template switching added a universal primer site, the resulting cDNA carried unique molecular identifiers. One entry per CDR3 protein, called by TCRdb with MiXCR from the 5' RACE reads. The repertoire includes around 240,000 distinct CDR3 sequences, 10% to 13% of them detected once, and more than 8.5% sits in the top ten. Source material: memory T cells sorted from blood. The clonotype originates from a man aged 45-60 years in good health.

CDR3 in amino acids: CASSRTDTGELFF. The CDR3 coding sequence is TGCGCCAGCAGCAGGACAGACACCGGGGAGCTGTTTTTT. This rearrangement joins TRBV5-1 to TRBJ2-2; a possible D gene is TRBD1 (6 bases). CDR3 size: 13 residues. Between the trimmed V and J ends, which lost 4 bases and 3 bases, there was a span of 7 bases. Germline V gene sequence: CDR1 SGHRS, CDR2 YFSETQ.